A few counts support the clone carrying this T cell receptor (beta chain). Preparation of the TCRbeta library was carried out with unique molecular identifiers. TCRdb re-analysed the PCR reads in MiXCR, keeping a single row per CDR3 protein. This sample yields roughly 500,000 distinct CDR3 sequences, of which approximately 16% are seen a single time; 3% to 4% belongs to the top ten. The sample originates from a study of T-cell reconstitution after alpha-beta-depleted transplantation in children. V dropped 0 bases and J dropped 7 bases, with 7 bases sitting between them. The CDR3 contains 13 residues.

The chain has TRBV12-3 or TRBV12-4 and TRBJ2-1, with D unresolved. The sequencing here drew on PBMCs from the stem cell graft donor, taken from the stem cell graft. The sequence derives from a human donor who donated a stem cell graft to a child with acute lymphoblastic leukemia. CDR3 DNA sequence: TGTGCCAGCAGTTTAGCGCACGGTAATGAGCAGTTCTTC. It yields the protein CASSLAHGNEQFF.